Presented here are 14 T cell receptor beta chains from one specimen sequenced in a study of T-cell reconstitution after alpha-beta-depleted transplantation in children. During its preparation, the TCRbeta library received unique molecular identifiers. TCRdb processed the PCR reads anew with MiXCR; each CDR3 protein has one entry. The sample has about 540,000 distinct CDR3 sequences, approximately 20% seen once. The material sequenced was PBMCs from the stem cell graft donor, taken from the stem cell graft. These receptors originate from a human donor who donated a stem cell graft to a child with acute lymphoblastic leukemia.

The J gene is TRBJ2-1, the V gene TRBV20-1; 9 nucleotides align to TRBD2. The V and J ends lost 3 bases and 7 bases, in that order; junction bases with no gene match: 7. The V gene's germline CDR1 is DFQATT and CDR2 SNEGSKA (reference sequence). The CDR3 is 14 residues long. CDR3 loop: CSARVLREGNEQFF. The CDR3, as DNA: TGCAGTGCTAGGGTCCTGCGGGAGGGAAATGAGCAGTTCTTC.

The V gene is TRBV6-5, the J gene TRBJ2-2; a possible D gene is TRBD1 (5 bases). Looked up from germline, CDR1 is MNHEY and CDR2 is SVGAGI. CDR3 length: 16 amino acids. The ends were cut back, 4 bases at V and 4 bases at J, with 16 bases in the middle. The CDR3 bases are TGTGCCAGCAGTTCCCGCAGGGATTCAAGCACCGGGGAGCTGTTTTTT. Residues: CASSSRRDSSTGELFF.

There are a few counts of this clonotype. The rearrangement uses TRBV6-4 and TRBJ2-3; 9 bases are shared with TRBD1. The CDR3 runs 15 residues. From germline, CDR1 is MRHNA and CDR2 SNTAGT. V lost 5 bases, J lost 4 bases, and 7 bases stayed unmatched. CDR3 DNA sequence: TGTGCCAGCAGTCAGGACAGGGGCTCGCCAGATACGCAGTATTTT. Translation gives CASSQDRGSPDTQYF.

The V call is TRBV5-5, the J call TRBJ2-7; 12 bases are a match to TRBD2. With 4 bases clipped from V and 3 bases from J, the junction kept 8 bases outside the gene matches. Germline V gene data show CDR1 as SGHKS and CDR2 as YYEKEE (reference sequence). The length of the CDR3 is 16 residues. CDR3 sequence reads: CASSPSRTSGIYEQYF. The CDR3 nucleotides are TGTGCCAGCAGCCCCTCAAGGACTAGCGGGATCTACGAGCAGTACTTC.

This chain connects TRBV29-1 to TRBJ2-7; 10 bases match TRBD2. After removal of 7 bases from V and 4 bases from J, the junction contained 7 bases not matched to a gene. The CDR3 extends over 13 amino acids. The germline gives CDR1 SQVTM, CDR2 ANQGSEA. The CDR3 nucleotides are TGCAGCGCGTCCGGGACTAGCGTTTACGAGCAGTACTTC. Its protein product is CSASGTSVYEQYF.

The rearrangement links TRBV20-1 to TRBJ2-7; the match to TRBD2 covers 10 bases. After removal of 5 bases from V and 2 bases from J, the junction contained 6 bases not matched to a gene. CDR3 length equals 14 residues. Germline lookup yields CDR1 DFQATT and CDR2 SNEGSKA (reference sequence). The CDR3: CSAPSSGGTYEQYF. The CDR3, as DNA: TGCAGTGCTCCCTCTAGCGGGGGCACCTACGAGCAGTACTTC.

The chain combines TRBV12-3 or TRBV12-4 with TRBJ2-3; D uncertain. The CDR3 length is 18 residues. The V and J ends lost 7 bases and 3 bases respectively, with 26 bases between them. The CDR3: CASTFTQGLDERTDTQYF. The CDR3 DNA reads as TGTGCCAGCACCTTTACGCAAGGCCTTGATGAGAGAACAGATACGCAGTATTTT.

This clonotype was detected only a few times. The chain recombines TRBV4-1 with TRBJ2-5; D assignment may be TRBD1 or TRBD2 (6 bases each). The CDR3 has 18 amino acids. The germline V gene has CDR1 MGHRA and CDR2 YSYEKL. The V end was cut by 1 base, the J end by 0 bases, with 18 bases between. CDR3 in amino acids: CASSQVYGTGAYQETQYF. The DNA for the CDR3 is TGCGCCAGCAGCCAAGTTTACGGTACGGGGGCATACCAAGAGACCCAGTACTTC.

The rearrangement links TRBV27 to TRBJ2-7; D is uncertain. Germline V CDR1 and CDR2: MNHEY, SMNVEV (reference sequence). CDR3 length: 17 residues. Trimming left V 0 bases short and J 3 bases short, with 18 bases between. This CDR3 reads CASSLSPSGQNFYEQYF. In DNA, the CDR3 is TGTGCCAGCAGTTTATCCCCCTCTGGCCAAAATTTCTACGAGCAGTACTTC.

This clonotype was counted between two and nine times. The chain links TRBV12-3 or TRBV12-4 to TRBJ1-1; tentative D call: TRBD1 (5 bases). V shed 7 bases and J shed 5 bases, with 17 bases lying between them. CDR3 length equals 14 residues. CDR3 in amino acids: CASIPSGVRTEAFF. The CDR3 bases are TGTGCCAGCATTCCGTCGGGGGTGAGAACTGAAGCTTTCTTT.

This clonotype was observed a few times. This chain uses TRBV29-1 with TRBJ1-2; 10 bases line up with TRBD1. The J segment lost 7 bases and the V segment lost 4 bases, leaving 6 bases of the junction unmatched. Looked up from germline, CDR1 is SQVTM and CDR2 is ANQGSEA. The length of the CDR3 is 13 residues. CDR3 loop: CSVGGQGDPGYTF. In DNA form, the CDR3 reads TGCAGCGTTGGAGGACAGGGGGATCCTGGCTACACCTTC.

With respect to this clonotype: Its ends do not fully match the called genes, so a read error is possible. This chain connects TRBV2 to TRBJ1-2; perhaps TRBD1 as D (6 bases). The V gene's germline CDR1 is SNHLY and CDR2 FYNNEI. The CDR3 sequence is 14 residues long. CDR3 loop: CASSARGLSGGDTF. The CDR3, as DNA: TGTGCCAGCAGTGCGCGGGGGCTTAGTGGTGGCGACACCTTC.

Only a few counts were recorded for this clonotype. V is TRBV21-1 and J is TRBJ2-3; TRBD1, as called in the table, went unchecked against the DNA. TRBV21-1 has pseudogene status. The length of the CDR3 is 16 residues. CDR3 bases: TGTGCCAGCAGCCCCCTATATCGTAATAGCACAGATACGCAGTATTTT. This sequence encodes CASSPLYRNSTDTQYF.

There are a few counts of this clonotype. The chain employs TRBV11-1 and TRBJ2-1; 8 nucleotides match TRBD2. The length of the CDR3 is 18 residues. CDR1 is SGHAT, CDR2 FQDESV, per germline (reference sequence). The V gene end was trimmed by 6 bases and the J gene end by 6 bases; junction bases not matched to a gene: 19. Here the CDR3 DNA reads TGTGCCAGCAGTTATGGATCACCGGGACTAGGACGACGCAATGAGCAGTTCTTC. Translation gives CASSYGSPGLGRRNEQFF.